The 26 T cell receptor beta chains presented below share a single source sample, sequenced in a study of regulatory T cells in long-lasting Graves disease. As for time point: newly diagnosed GD, antithyroid drugs for less than 3 months. PBMCs were the source of the RNA used for TCR sequencing. Assembly of TCR beta libraries relied on iRepertoire HTBI primers together with Arm-PCR of CDR3 regions. TCRdb reprocessed the multiplex PCR reads with MiXCR, giving one entry per CDR3 protein. In the table there are 530,000 or so distinct CDR3 sequences, about 16% of which are singletons. These data were also filed under a second study, of T cells in Graves' hyperthyroidism and ophthalmopathy.

Specimen: peripheral blood mononuclear cells (PBMCs), collected at new diagnosis, from a patient treated with antithyroid drugs. These receptors were taken from a man aged 18 to 30 with Graves disease.

This clonotype was picked up a small number of times. The chain links TRBV7-9 to TRBJ1-4; the D is unclear. CDR1 and CDR2 from the germline V gene are SEHNR and FQNEAQ (reference sequence). The germline V and J ends were trimmed by 0 bases and 8 bases, with 10 bases remaining between them. This CDR3 comprises 14 residues. Written as DNA, the CDR3 is TGTGCCAGCAGCTTAGCGAACCGAGGGGAAAAACTGTTTTTT. Translation gives CASSLANRGEKLFF.

As for this clonotype: This may be a read error, as it is one base from a much larger clone. J is TRBJ1-4 and V is TRBV6-1; D gene uncertain. CDR3 length equals 14 residues. Per germline, CDR1 MNHNS and CDR2 SASEGT. In DNA, the CDR3 is TGTGCCAGCATTCCCACGGCACAAAATGAAAAACTGTCTTTT. This translates into CASIPTAQNEKLSF.

The CDR3 reads CASSLSLAGGLAYNEQFF. The CDR3 DNA reads TGTGCCAGCAGCTTAAGCCTAGCGGGAGGGCTGGCCTACAATGAGCAGTTCTTC. V is TRBV7-3 and J is TRBJ2-1, with 12 bases matching TRBD2. After removal of 1 base from V and 2 bases from J, the junction contained 6 bases not matched to a gene. Germline V lookup: CDR1 SGHTA, CDR2 FQGTGA. This CDR3 contains 18 residues. Full variable domain (rest looked up from reference TRBV7-3 and TRBJ2-1): GAGVSQTPSNKVTEKGKYVELRCDPISGHTALYWYRQSLGQGPEFLIYFQGTGAADDSGLPNDRFFAVRPEGSVSTLKIQRTERGDSAVYLCASSLSLAGGLAYNEQFFGPGTRLTVL.

This clonotype has a handful of counts. In DNA form, the CDR3 reads TGCAGTGCTGAAGAAGCGGGAACAGATACGCAGTATTTT. This gives the protein CSAEEAGTDTQYF. The V call is TRBV20-1, the J call TRBJ2-3; 7 nucleotides align to TRBD2. Germline V gene sequence: CDR1 DFQATT, CDR2 SNEGSKA (reference sequence). The CDR3 is 13 amino acids. Trimming took 5 bases from V and 3 from J; bases not matched to a gene: 5.

This clonotype has ten or more counts. The chain recombines TRBV20-1 with TRBJ2-1; 9 bases map to TRBD1. This CDR3 spans 16 amino acids. Per the germline V gene, CDR1 is DFQATT and CDR2 is SNEGSKA (reference sequence). V lost 2 bases and J lost 4; bases outside the gene matches: 9. The CDR3 loop is CSARQYSGTGYNEQFF. The DNA of the CDR3 is TGCAGTGCTAGACAGTATTCCGGGACAGGGTACAATGAGCAGTTCTTC.

The gene calls are TRBV19 and TRBJ2-2, with 7 bases lining up with TRBD2. J gave up 4 bases and V 5 bases, and 13 bases lay outside the gene matches. CDR3 length equals 17 residues. Germline V gene data show CDR1 as LNHDA and CDR2 as SQIVND (reference sequence). This chain's CDR3 is CASSSWAGALPTGELFF. In DNA, the CDR3 is TGTGCCAGTAGTTCTTGGGCGGGAGCGCTCCCCACCGGGGAGCTGTTTTTT.

This clonotype was observed a few times. V usage is TRBV28 and J usage is TRBJ2-7; no clear D gene. Between the trimmed V and J ends, which lost 6 bases and 9 bases, there was a span of 15 bases. Per germline, CDR1 MDHEN and CDR2 SYDVKM. CDR3 length: 12 amino acids. CDR3 DNA: TGTGCCAGCAGCTCCGCCTTAGTCGGGCAGTACTTC. It translates to CASSSALVGQYF.

This clonotype was seen many times. The rearrangement uses TRBV27 and TRBJ2-7, with D perhaps TRBD1 or TRBD2 (6 bases each). The CDR3 length is 13 residues. Trimming removed 6 bases at V and 6 bases at J, with 15 bases between. CDR1 MNHEY and CDR2 SMNVEV come from the germline V gene (reference sequence). The CDR3 protein is CASRLIGGVEQYF. For the CDR3, the DNA is TGTGCCAGCAGACTTATCGGGGGCGTCGAGCAGTACTTC.

In its sample, this clonotype was seen a few times. The chain uses TRBV6-2 or TRBV6-3 and TRBJ1-1, with 7 bases that match TRBD1. The CDR3 totals 15 residues. V lost 5 bases, J lost 6 bases, and 12 bases stayed unmatched. The germline gives CDR1 MNHEY, CDR2 SVGEGT. The CDR3 coding sequence is TGTGCCAGCAGTACCTCGACAGGGTCTATCGCTGAAGCTTTCTTT. This codes for CASSTSTGSIAEAFF.

This clonotype was seen many times. The chain recombines TRBV24-1 with TRBJ2-3; 11 bases map to TRBD1. The CDR3 has 12 amino acids. CDR1 is KGHDR, CDR2 SFDVKD, per germline. Unmatched junction bases numbered 2, after V lost 11 bases and J lost 5 bases. CDR3 in amino acids: CARDRGIDTQYF. CDR3 DNA: TGTGCCAGGGACAGGGGGATAGATACGCAGTATTTT.

This clonotype was picked up a small number of times. This chain connects TRBV20-1 to TRBJ2-1, with D possibly TRBD2 on 5 matching bases. V was pared by 6 bases and J by 4 bases, with 10 bases between. Germline lookup yields CDR1 DFQATT and CDR2 SNEGSKA (reference sequence). The CDR3 has 12 residues. The CDR3 loop reads CSAVDSYNEQFF. The CDR3 region has the DNA TGCAGTGCCGTGGACTCATACAATGAGCAGTTCTTC.

This clonotype was detected ten times or more. The chain combines TRBV29-1 with TRBJ2-7; D is perhaps TRBD2 (6 bases). Trimming took off 0 bases at V and 0 bases at J, with 12 bases between the two ends. The CDR3 totals 15 residues. Looked up from germline, CDR1 is SQVTM and CDR2 is ANQGSEA. The CDR3 bases are TGCAGCGTTGAAGATCGGGAGACACCCTCCTACGAGCAGTACTTC. Its protein product is CSVEDRETPSYEQYF.

J is TRBJ1-1 and V is TRBV9; maybe TRBD1 (6 bases). This CDR3 region has 15 residues. Germline lookup yields CDR1 SGDLS and CDR2 YYNGEE. Trimming shortened V by 4 bases and J by 5 bases, and 18 bases separated the two germline ends. Here the CDR3 reads CASSLLTDRRTEAFF. The CDR3 nucleotides are TGTGCCAGCAGCCTTCTGACGGACAGACGAACTGAAGCTTTCTTT.

The chain combines TRBV28 with TRBJ1-5; D gene unclear. CDR1 MDHEN and CDR2 SYDVKM come from the germline V gene. There are 15 residues in the CDR3. Trimming took off 6 bases at V and 2 bases at J, with 14 bases between the two ends. For the CDR3, the DNA is TGTGCCAGCAGCGGGTTAACCGGAGGCAATCAGCCCCAGCATTTT. Translating it yields CASSGLTGGNQPQHF. The full variable domain, its missing parts supplied by reference TRBV28 and TRBJ1-5, is DVKVTQSSRYLVKRTGEKVFLECVQDMDHENMFWYRQDPGLGLRLIYFSYDVKMKEKGDIPEGYSVSREKKERFSLILESASTNQTSMYLCASSGLTGGNQPQHFGDGTRLSIL.

This clonotype was detected ten times or more. The rearrangement uses TRBV6-1 and TRBJ2-7, with D possibly being TRBD1 or TRBD2 (6 bases each). V was shortened by 7 bases and J by 2 bases, with 15 bases between the two germline ends. CDR1 MNHNS and CDR2 SASEGT come from the germline V gene. The CDR3 contains 14 residues. This chain's CDR3 is CASNKGGHTYEQYF. In DNA form, the CDR3 reads TGTGCCAGCAATAAGGGGGGACACACCTACGAGCAGTACTTC.

This clonotype was counted at least ten times. The chain carries TRBV11-1 and TRBJ1-2, with a weak D call TRBD1 (5 bases). This CDR3 has 14 residues. The V gene lost 5 bases and the J gene lost 5 bases, with 15 bases spanning the gap. Per germline, CDR1 SGHAT and CDR2 FQDESV (reference sequence). The CDR3 region has the DNA TGTGCCAGCAGCACCACCGGACGGGGGTATGGCTACACCTTC. The encoded protein is CASSTTGRGYGYTF.

This sequence joins TRBV18 and TRBJ1-2, with 8 bases identical to TRBD1. The CDR3 runs 14 residues. The germline V gene has CDR1 KGHSH and CDR2 LQKENI. Unmatched junction bases numbered 5, after V lost 3 bases and J lost 5 bases. DNA of the CDR3: TGTGCCAGCTCACCCCAGGGGGCCTCATATGGCTACACCTTC. Protein product: CASSPQGASYGYTF.

This clonotype has a count of ten or more. The chain carries TRBV20-1 and TRBJ2-3; 7 bases are a match to TRBD2. V dropped 2 bases and J dropped 2; count of bases not matched to a gene: 1. Germline V gene data show CDR1 as DFQATT and CDR2 as SNEGSKA (reference sequence). CDR3 size: 13 residues. CDR3 in DNA: TGCAGTGCTAGACTAGCGGACACAGATACGCAGTATTTT. This translates into CSARLADTDTQYF.

This clonotype was picked up many times. This chain links TRBV7-9 with TRBJ2-1, with D hard to call. The CDR3 runs to 12 residues. Trimming left V 1 base short and J 13 bases short, with 11 bases between. The germline V gene has CDR1 SEHNR and CDR2 FQNEAQ (reference sequence). The CDR3 loop is CASSLESRVQFF. In DNA form, the CDR3 reads TGTGCCAGCAGCTTAGAGTCACGAGTCCAGTTCTTC.

The J gene is TRBJ2-7, the V gene TRBV30, with D possibly called TRBD1 or TRBD2 (5 bases each). Germline V CDR1 and CDR2: GTSNPN, SVGIG (reference sequence). Deletions cut 3 bases from V and 7 bases from J, with 16 bases between. This CDR3 spans 13 amino acids. The CDR3 spells CAWRSQGTGEQYF. CDR3 in DNA: TGTGCCTGGAGAAGTCAGGGCACGGGAGAGCAGTACTTC.

This clonotype has a count of ten or more. The chain has TRBV13 and TRBJ2-5, with 7 bases matching TRBD2. The V gene end was trimmed by 5 bases and the J gene end by 2 bases; junction bases not matched to a gene: 5. This CDR3 spans 14 amino acids. Looked up from germline, CDR1 is PRHDT and CDR2 is FYEKMQ (reference sequence). The CDR3, as DNA: TGTGCCAGCAGCCCTCGGGGGGTACAAGAGACCCAGTACTTC. Translation: CASSPRGVQETQYF.

The V call is TRBV28, the J call TRBJ1-2; D possibly corresponds to TRBD1 (5 bases). The CDR3 totals 13 residues. Per germline, CDR1 MDHEN and CDR2 SYDVKM. Trimming pared 6 bases from V and 6 bases from J, leaving 14 bases between. CDR3 nucleotides: TGTGCCAGCAGCACAGACGTAGGGGATGGCTACACCTTC. Amino acid sequence: CASSTDVGDGYTF.

There are a few counts of this clonotype. The V and J genes are TRBV27 and TRBJ1-4; no reliable D call. This CDR3 spans 14 amino acids. Trimming took off 6 bases at V and 2 bases at J, with 10 bases between the two ends. Germline assignment: CDR1 MNHEY and CDR2 SMNVEV (reference sequence). The CDR3 sequence: CASSDLGTNEKLFF. DNA of the CDR3: TGTGCCAGCAGCGATCTTGGGACTAATGAAAAACTGTTTTTT.

This clonotype has a handful of counts. V is TRBV28 and J is TRBJ1-1, with D perhaps matching TRBD1 (5 bases). V lost 8 bases and J lost 0, with 13 bases in between. The germline gives CDR1 MDHEN, CDR2 SYDVKM. This CDR3 is 14 amino acids long. The CDR3 is CASRRGDLNTEAFF. The CDR3 coding sequence is TGTGCCAGCCGCCGGGGGGACTTGAACACTGAAGCTTTCTTT.

This clonotype was detected only once. The chain uses TRBV6-1 and TRBJ2-7; D is unclear. The CDR3 consists of 11 residues. The V and J ends lost 2 bases and 9 bases respectively, with 8 bases between them. In germline, CDR1 is MNHNS, CDR2 SASEGT. In DNA form, the CDR3 reads TGTGCCAGCAGTGAACTCGCCGCGCAGTACTTC. Translating it yields CASSELAAQYF.

This clonotype was observed at least ten times. This chain uses TRBV12-3 or TRBV12-4 with TRBJ2-3, with TRBD2 identical over 8 bases. CDR3 size: 16 residues. Losses at the gene ends were 1 base for V and 0 bases for J; bases not matched to a gene: 3. DNA of the CDR3: TGTGCCAGCAGTTTAGGGGCTAGCGGGAGCACAGATACGCAGTATTTT. Its translation: CASSLGASGSTDTQYF.